The 16 T cell receptor beta chains below all came from one sample that was sequenced in a study of Graves' ophthalmopathy and Graves' hyperthyroidism. For repertoire sequencing, the TCR beta CDR3 regions were amplified from RNA transcripts. RT-PCR with HTBI primers came first, then second-round multiplex PCR. One entry per CDR3 protein results from TCRdb running MiXCR on the multiplex PCR reads. This table holds roughly 350,000 distinct CDR3 sequences, about 17% found once. Input material: peripheral blood. The receptors derive from an adult woman with stable Graves' hyperthyroidism.

This clonotype was detected only a few times. The chain recombines TRBV9 with TRBJ1-3; possible D gene TRBD1, 6 bases. The V end lost 0 bases, the J end lost 0 bases, and 16 bases lay between the germline ends. Germline-derived CDR1 and CDR2 are SGDLS and YYNGEE. The CDR3 has 18 residues. CDR3 loop: CASSVALNRDLSGNTIYF. CDR3 sequence (DNA): TGTGCCAGCAGCGTAGCCCTCAACAGGGATCTCTCTGGAAACACCATATATTTT.

At least ten counts were recorded for this clonotype. The gene calls are TRBV12-5 and TRBJ2-1; D is perhaps TRBD2 (6 bases). The CDR3 runs 18 residues. Trimming shortened V by 2 bases and J by 7 bases, and 24 bases separated the two germline ends. Germline V gives CDR1 LGHNT, CDR2 FRNRAP. The CDR3 DNA reads TGTGCTAGTGGTTTGCCCGTTCCGGGGAGGAGTACGGTGAATGAGCAGTTCTTC. It specifies CASGLPVPGRSTVNEQFF.

This chain uses TRBV20-1 with TRBJ2-3; D gene ambiguous. V gave up 2 bases and J gave up 4 bases, with 13 bases separating them. Germline V gene lookup returns CDR1 DFQATT and CDR2 SNEGSKA (reference sequence). The CDR3 totals 14 residues. This CDR3 is CSARLGIRADTQYF. The CDR3 nucleotides read TGCAGTGCTAGACTCGGAATTAGGGCAGATACGCAGTATTTT.

This clonotype was picked up many times. This rearrangement joins TRBV7-2 to TRBJ2-5, with TRBD1 matching 12 bases. J gave up 5 bases and V 3 bases, and 10 bases lay outside the gene matches. Germline CDR1 reads SGHTA; CDR2 reads FQGNSA. This CDR3 contains 17 residues. CDR3 DNA sequence: TGTGCCAGCAGCTTCCAATTGGGACAGGGGGCGCGGGAGACCCAGTACTTC. This gives the protein CASSFQLGQGARETQYF.

This clonotype was counted a few times. In DNA form, the CDR3 reads TGTGCCAGTAGTATAGTAGGTTCCGGGGAGCTGTTTTTT. Protein sequence: CASSIVGSGELFF. V and J are TRBV19 and TRBJ2-2; D is unclear. Per germline, CDR1 LNHDA and CDR2 SQIVND (reference sequence). The CDR3 totals 13 residues. The V end lost 1 base, the J end lost 6 bases, and 6 bases lay between the germline ends.

The chain recombines TRBV2 with TRBJ1-6; D gene unclear. Germline V gene lookup returns CDR1 SNHLY and CDR2 FYNNEI. V was cut by 7 bases and J by 7 bases, with 11 bases left in between. The CDR3 extends over 13 amino acids. The CDR3 spells CASIPTTNSPLHF. The CDR3 DNA reads TGTGCCAGCATTCCAACAACGAATTCACCCCTCCACTTT.

This clonotype was seen repeatedly, ten times or more. The chain links TRBV28 to TRBJ2-7; 11 bases are a match to TRBD2. The germline V gene has CDR1 MDHEN and CDR2 SYDVKM. Losses at the gene ends were 6 bases for V and 3 bases for J; bases not matched to a gene: 7. The CDR3 totals 15 residues. CDR3 sequence reads: CASRITSGRNYEQYF. CDR3 nucleotides: TGTGCCAGCAGAATCACTAGCGGGAGAAACTACGAGCAGTACTTC.

Many counts were recorded for this clonotype. The J gene is TRBJ2-2, the V gene TRBV6-1; maybe TRBD2 (6 bases). Germline lookup yields CDR1 MNHNS and CDR2 SASEGT. This CDR3 is 15 amino acids long. The V end lost 11 bases, the J end lost 0 bases, and 16 bases lay between the germline ends. CDR3 coding DNA: TGTGCCGGCAAGGAGGGAGATACGAACACCGGGGAGCTGTTTTTT. It specifies CAGKEGDTNTGELFF.

V and J are TRBV19 and TRBJ2-5; unclear D gene. Germline CDR1 LNHDA, CDR2 SQIVND (reference sequence). V shed 4 bases and J shed 3 bases, with 9 bases lying between them. The CDR3 runs 13 residues. The CDR3 coding sequence is TGTGCCAGTAGTACGGCAGGTAAAGAGACCCAGTACTTC. Protein: CASSTAGKETQYF.

This clonotype was recorded a few times. The rearrangement joins TRBV29-1 to TRBJ2-7; TRBD2 aligns across 12 bases. The V and J ends lost 6 bases and 2 bases, in that order; junction bases with no gene match: 5. The CDR3 length is 14 residues. CDR1 and CDR2 (germline): SQVTM, ANQGSEA. This chain's CDR3 is CSVPGTSGPYEQYF. In DNA, the CDR3 is TGCAGCGTCCCCGGGACTAGCGGGCCCTACGAGCAGTACTTC.

The sample holds many counts of this clonotype. The V and J genes are TRBV12-5 and TRBJ2-2; no reliable D call. The CDR3 is made up of 12 amino acids. Trimming shortened V by 3 bases and J by 13 bases, and 12 bases separated the two germline ends. The germline CDR1 and CDR2 sequences are LGHNT and FRNRAP. CDR3 bases: TGTGCTAGTGGTTTACGCTCCGGGCTGCTGTTTTTT. Translation: CASGLRSGLLFF.

This clonotype was observed many times. DNA of the CDR3: TGTGCCATCAGTGACAGCTCCACAAGACAAGAGACCCAGTACTTC. It specifies CAISDSSTRQETQYF. J is TRBJ2-5 and V is TRBV10-3; D remains unclear. V lost 3 bases to trimming and J lost 2 bases, with 13 bases between them. The CDR3 is 15 residues long. The germline V gene encodes CDR1 ENHRY and CDR2 SYGVKD.

This clonotype showed up many times. The chain recombines TRBV28 with TRBJ1-5; TRBD1 agrees at 9 bases. The CDR3 length is 19 residues. V was clipped by 3 bases and J by 3 bases; unmatched bases: 15. Per germline, CDR1 MDHEN and CDR2 SYDVKM. CDR3 residues: CASSFPKDRGGMINQPQHF. DNA for the CDR3: TGTGCCAGCAGTTTCCCCAAGGACAGGGGCGGAATGATCAATCAGCCCCAGCATTTT.

The table lists this clonotype with many counts. This rearrangement joins TRBV20-1 to TRBJ2-2; 11 positions agree with TRBD2. Germline CDR1 is DFQATT and CDR2 is SNEGSKA (reference sequence). This CDR3 spans 17 amino acids. The V segment lost 5 bases and the J segment 0 bases; nucleotides outside the gene matches: 8. The CDR3 DNA sequence: TGCAGTGCTCAGACGGGACTAGCGGACCCGAACACCGGGGAGCTGTTTTTT. Translation: CSAQTGLADPNTGELFF.

Comment on this clonotype: Possible read error: a much larger clone is one base away. The chain carries TRBV10-3 and TRBJ2-4, with TRBD1 matching over 10 bases. The ends lost 4 bases at V and 7 bases at J; junction bases unmatched: 13. The CDR3 sequence is 17 residues long. In germline, CDR1 is ENHRY, CDR2 SYGVKD. In nucleotides, the CDR3 is TGTGCCATCAGTGGCCGGCGAACCCTGGGACAGGGGAACATTCAGTACTTC. This translates into CAISGRRTLGQGNIQYF.

This clonotype showed up many times. The rearrangement joins TRBV9 to TRBJ1-3; a weak D match, TRBD1 (6 bases). V shed 3 bases and J shed 1 base, with 11 bases lying between them. The length of the CDR3 is 15 residues. The V gene's germline CDR1 is SGDLS and CDR2 YYNGEE. The CDR3, as DNA: TGTGCCAGCAGCGAGCCAGGGGCATCTGGAAACACCATATATTTT. Translating gives CASSEPGASGNTIYF.